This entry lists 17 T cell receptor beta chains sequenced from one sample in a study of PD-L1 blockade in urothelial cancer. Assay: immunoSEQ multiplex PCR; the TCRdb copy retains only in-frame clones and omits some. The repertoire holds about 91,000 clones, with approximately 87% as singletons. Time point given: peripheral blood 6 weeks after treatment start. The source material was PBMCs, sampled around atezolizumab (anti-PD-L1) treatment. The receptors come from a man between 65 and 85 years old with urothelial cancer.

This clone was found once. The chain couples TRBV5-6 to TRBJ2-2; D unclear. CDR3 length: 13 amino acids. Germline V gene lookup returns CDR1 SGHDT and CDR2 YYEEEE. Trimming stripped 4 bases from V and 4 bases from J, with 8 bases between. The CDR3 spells CASSETGTGELFF. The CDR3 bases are TGTGCCAGCAGCGAGACGGGCACCGGGGAGCTGTTTTTT.

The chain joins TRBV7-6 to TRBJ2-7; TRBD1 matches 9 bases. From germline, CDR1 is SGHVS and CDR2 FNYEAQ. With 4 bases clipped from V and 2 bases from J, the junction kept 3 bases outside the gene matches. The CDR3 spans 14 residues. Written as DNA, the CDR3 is TGTGCCAGCAGCTCCGGACAGGGGCCCTACGAGCAGTACTTC. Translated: CASSSGQGPYEQYF.

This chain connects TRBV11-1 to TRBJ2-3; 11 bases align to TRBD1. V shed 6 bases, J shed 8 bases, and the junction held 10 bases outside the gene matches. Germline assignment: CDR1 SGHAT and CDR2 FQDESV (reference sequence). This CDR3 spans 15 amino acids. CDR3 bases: TGTGCCAGCAGTCGGGACAGGGGGGCGCCTCGTACGCAGTATTTT. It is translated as CASSRDRGAPRTQYF. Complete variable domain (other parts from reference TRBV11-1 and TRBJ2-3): EAEVAQSPRYKITEKSQAVAFWCDPISGHATLYWYRQILGQGPELLVQFQDESVVDDSQLPKDRFSAERLKGVDSTLKIQPAELGDSAMYLCASSRDRGAPRTQYFGPGTRLTVL.

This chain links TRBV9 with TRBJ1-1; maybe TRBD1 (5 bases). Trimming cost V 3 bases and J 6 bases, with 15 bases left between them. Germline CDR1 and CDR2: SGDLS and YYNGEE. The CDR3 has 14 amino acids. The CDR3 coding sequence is TGTGCCAGCAGCGGGGGCTTCGCATGGTCTGAAGCTTTCTTT. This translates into CASSGGFAWSEAFF. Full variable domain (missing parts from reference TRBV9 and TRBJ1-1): DSGVTQTPKHLITATGQRVTLRCSPRSGDLSVYWYQQSLDQGLQFLIQYYNGEERAKGNILERFSAQQFPDLHSELNLSSLELGDSALYFCASSGGFAWSEAFFGQGTRLTVV.

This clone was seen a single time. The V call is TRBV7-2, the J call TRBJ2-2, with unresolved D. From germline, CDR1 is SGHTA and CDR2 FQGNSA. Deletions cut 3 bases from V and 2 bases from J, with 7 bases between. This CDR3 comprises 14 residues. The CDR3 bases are TGTGCCAGCAGCTTCGGCGGTAACACCGGGGAGCTGTTTTTT. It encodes CASSFGGNTGELFF.

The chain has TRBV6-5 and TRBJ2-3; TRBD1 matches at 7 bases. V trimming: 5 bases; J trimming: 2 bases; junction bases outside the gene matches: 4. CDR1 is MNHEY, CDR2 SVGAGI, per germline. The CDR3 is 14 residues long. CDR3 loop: CASSRDSLTDTQYF. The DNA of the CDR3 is TGTGCCAGCAGTCGGGACAGCCTCACAGATACGCAGTATTTT.

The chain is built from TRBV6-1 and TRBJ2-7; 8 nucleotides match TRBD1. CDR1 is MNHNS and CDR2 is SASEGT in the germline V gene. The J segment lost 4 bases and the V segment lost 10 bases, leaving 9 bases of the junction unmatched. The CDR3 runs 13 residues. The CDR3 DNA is TGTGCCACCTCGGACAGGGCTAATTACGAGCAGTACTTC. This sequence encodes CATSDRANYEQYF.

The CDR3 spells CASSLGQGAYNEQFF. In DNA form, the CDR3 reads TGTGCCAGCAGCTTGGGACAGGGGGCGTACAATGAGCAGTTCTTC. The V and J genes are TRBV5-8 and TRBJ2-1; 10 bases are a match to TRBD1. After removal of 0 bases from V and 4 bases from J, the junction contained 1 base not matched to a gene. The CDR3 has 15 residues. Per germline, CDR1 SGHTS and CDR2 YDEGEE. The entire variable domain, with the rest obtained from reference TRBV5-8 and TRBJ2-1, is as follows: EAGVTQSPTHLIKTRGQQATLRCSPISGHTSVYWYQQALGLGLQFLLWYDEGEERNRGNFPPRFSGRQFPNYSSELNVNALELEDSALYLCASSLGQGAYNEQFFGPGTRLTVL.

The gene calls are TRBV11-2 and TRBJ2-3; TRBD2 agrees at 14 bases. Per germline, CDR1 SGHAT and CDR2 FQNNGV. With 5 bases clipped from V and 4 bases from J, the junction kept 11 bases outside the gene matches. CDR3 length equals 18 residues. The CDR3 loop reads CASSPPGLAGVRADTQYF. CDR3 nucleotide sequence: TGTGCCAGCAGCCCCCCGGGACTAGCGGGAGTACGAGCAGATACGCAGTATTTT.

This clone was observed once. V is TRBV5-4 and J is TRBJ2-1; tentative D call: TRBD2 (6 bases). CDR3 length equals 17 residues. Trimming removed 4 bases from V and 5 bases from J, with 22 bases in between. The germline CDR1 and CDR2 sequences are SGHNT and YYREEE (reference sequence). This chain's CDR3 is CASSPPLIGRGDNEQFF. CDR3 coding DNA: TGTGCCAGCAGCCCACCACTTATCGGGAGAGGCGACAATGAGCAGTTCTTC.

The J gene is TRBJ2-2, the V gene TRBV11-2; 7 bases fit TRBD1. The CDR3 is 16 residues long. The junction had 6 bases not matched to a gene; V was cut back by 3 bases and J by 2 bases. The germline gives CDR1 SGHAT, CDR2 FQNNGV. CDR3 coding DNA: TGTGCCAGCAGCTTCCGACAGGGATATAACACCGGGGAGCTGTTTTTT. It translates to CASSFRQGYNTGELFF.

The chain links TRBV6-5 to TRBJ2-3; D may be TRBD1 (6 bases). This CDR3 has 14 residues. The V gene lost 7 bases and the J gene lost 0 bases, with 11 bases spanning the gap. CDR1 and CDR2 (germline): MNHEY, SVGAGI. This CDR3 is CASTRDTSTDTQYF. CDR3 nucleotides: TGTGCCAGCACCCGGGACACCAGCACAGATACGCAGTATTTT.

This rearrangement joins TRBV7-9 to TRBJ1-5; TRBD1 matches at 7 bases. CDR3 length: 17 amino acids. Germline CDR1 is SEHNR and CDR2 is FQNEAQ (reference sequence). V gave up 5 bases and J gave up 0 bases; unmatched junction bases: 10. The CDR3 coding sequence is TGTGCCAGCAGCCAAGGACAGGCCTTTAATAGCAATCAGCCCCAGCATTTT. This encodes CASSQGQAFNSNQPQHF. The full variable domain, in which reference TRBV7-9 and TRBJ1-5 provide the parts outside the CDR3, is DTGVSQNPRHKITKRGQNVTFRCDPISEHNRLYWYRQTLGQGPEFLTYFQNEAQLEKSRLLSDRFSAERPKGSFSTLEIQRTEQGDSAMYLCASSQGQAFNSNQPQHFGDGTRLSIL.

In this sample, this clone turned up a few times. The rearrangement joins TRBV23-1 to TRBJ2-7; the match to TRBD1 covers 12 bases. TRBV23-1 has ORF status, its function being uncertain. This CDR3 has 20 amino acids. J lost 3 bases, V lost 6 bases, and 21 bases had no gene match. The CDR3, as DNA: TGCGCCAGCAGCCCCTTACCGGGACAGGGGGCGAGGGAGCCTATCTACGAGCAGTACTTC. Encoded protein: CASSPLPGQGAREPIYEQYF.

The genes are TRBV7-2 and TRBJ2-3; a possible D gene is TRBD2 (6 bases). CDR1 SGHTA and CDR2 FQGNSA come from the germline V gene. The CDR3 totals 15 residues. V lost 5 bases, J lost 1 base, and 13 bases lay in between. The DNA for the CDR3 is TGTGCCAGCAGCCTCGCGAGCGGGCGCACAGATACGCAGTATTTT. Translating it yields CASSLASGRTDTQYF.

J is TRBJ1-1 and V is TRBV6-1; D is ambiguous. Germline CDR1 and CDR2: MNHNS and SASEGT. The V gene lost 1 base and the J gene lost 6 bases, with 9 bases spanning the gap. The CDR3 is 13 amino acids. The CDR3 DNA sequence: TGTGCCAGCAGTGAAGGTGAGAGGGCTGAAGCTTTCTTT. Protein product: CASSEGERAEAFF.

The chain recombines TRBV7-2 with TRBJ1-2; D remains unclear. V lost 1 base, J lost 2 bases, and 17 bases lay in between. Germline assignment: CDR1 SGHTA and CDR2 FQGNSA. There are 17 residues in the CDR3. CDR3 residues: CASSLGPVGGINYGYTF. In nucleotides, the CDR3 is TGTGCCAGCAGCTTAGGACCTGTAGGAGGGATAAACTATGGCTACACCTTC. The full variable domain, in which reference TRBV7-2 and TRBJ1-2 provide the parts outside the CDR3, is GAGVSQSPSNKVTEKGKDVELRCDPISGHTALYWYRQSLGQGLEFLIYFQGNSAPDKSGLPSDRFSAERTGGSVSTLTIQRTQQEDSAVYLCASSLGPVGGINYGYTFGSGTRLTVV.